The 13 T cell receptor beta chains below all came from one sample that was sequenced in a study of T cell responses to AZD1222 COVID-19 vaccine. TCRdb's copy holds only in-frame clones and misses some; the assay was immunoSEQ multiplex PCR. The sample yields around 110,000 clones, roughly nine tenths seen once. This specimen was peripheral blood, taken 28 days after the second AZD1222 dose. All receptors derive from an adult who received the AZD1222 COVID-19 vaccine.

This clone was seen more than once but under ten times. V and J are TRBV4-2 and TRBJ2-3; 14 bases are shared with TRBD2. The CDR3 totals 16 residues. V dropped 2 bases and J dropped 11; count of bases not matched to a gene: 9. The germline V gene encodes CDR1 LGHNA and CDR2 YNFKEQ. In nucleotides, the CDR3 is TGTGCCAGCAGCCAAACTCTAGGGACTAGCGGGAGTATGCAGTATTTT. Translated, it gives CASSQTLGTSGSMQYF.

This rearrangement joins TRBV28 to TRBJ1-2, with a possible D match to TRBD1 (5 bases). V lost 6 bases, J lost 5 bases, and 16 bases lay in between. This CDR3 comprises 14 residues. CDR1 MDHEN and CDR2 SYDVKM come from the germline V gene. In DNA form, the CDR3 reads TGTGCCAGCAGCCCCGCCGGGACGGGGTATGGCTACACCTTC. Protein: CASSPAGTGYGYTF.

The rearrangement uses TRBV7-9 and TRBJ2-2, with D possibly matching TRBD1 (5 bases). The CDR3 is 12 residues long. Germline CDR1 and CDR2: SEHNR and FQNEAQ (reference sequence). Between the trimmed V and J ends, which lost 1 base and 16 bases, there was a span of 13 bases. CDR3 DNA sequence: TGTGCCAGCAGCTTAGATAGGACACCGCAGTTTTTT. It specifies CASSLDRTPQFF.

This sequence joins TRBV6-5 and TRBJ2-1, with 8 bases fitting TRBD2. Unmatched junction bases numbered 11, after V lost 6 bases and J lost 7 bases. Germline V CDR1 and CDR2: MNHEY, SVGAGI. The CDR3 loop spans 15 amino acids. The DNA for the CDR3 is TGTGCCAGCAGCCAAGGAGCGGGAGTTGGGAATGAGCAGTTCTTC. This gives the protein CASSQGAGVGNEQFF.

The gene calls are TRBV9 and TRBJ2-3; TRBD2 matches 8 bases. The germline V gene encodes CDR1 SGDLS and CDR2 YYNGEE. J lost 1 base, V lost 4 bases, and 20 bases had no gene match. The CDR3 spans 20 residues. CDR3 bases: TGTGCCAGCAGCCCCAAGGGGGAACTAGCGGTCCTGGGTCGCACAGATACGCAGTATTTT. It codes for CASSPKGELAVLGRTDTQYF.

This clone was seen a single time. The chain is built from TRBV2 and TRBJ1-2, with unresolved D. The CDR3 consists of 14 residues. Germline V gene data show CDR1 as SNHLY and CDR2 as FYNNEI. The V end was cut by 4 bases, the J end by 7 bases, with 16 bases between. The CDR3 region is CASSAEGIFAGYTF. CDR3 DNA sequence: TGTGCCAGCAGTGCAGAAGGGATCTTTGCTGGCTACACCTTC.

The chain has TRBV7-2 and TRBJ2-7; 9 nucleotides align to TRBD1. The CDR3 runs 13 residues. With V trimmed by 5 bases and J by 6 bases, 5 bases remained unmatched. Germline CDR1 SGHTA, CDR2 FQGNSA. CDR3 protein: CASSPRTGAEQYF. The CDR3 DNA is TGTGCCAGCAGCCCAAGGACAGGGGCCGAGCAGTACTTC.

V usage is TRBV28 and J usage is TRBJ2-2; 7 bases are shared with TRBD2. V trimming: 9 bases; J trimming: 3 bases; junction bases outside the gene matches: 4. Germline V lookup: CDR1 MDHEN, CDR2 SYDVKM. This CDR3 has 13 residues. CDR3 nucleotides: TGTGCCAGTTATGGGGGGGACACCGGGGAGCTGTTTTTT. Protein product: CASYGGDTGELFF.

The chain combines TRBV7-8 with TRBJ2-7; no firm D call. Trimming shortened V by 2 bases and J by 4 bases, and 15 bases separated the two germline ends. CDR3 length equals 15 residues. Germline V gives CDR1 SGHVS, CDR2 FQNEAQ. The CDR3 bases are TGTGCCAGCAGCTTAAAAGTTACAGTTGTATACGAGCAGTACTTC. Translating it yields CASSLKVTVVYEQYF.

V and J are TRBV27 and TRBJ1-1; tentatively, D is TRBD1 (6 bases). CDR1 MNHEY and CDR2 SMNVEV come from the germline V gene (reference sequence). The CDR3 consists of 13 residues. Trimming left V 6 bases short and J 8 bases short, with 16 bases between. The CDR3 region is CASSRGPGTEAFF. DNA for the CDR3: TGTGCCAGCAGCCGTGGTCCCGGGACAGAAGCTTTCTTT.

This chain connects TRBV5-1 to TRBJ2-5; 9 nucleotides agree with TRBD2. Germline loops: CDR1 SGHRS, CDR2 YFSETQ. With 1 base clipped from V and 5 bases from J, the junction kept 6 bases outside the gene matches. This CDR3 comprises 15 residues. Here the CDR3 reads CASSLFAGGLETQYF. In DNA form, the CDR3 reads TGCGCCAGCAGCTTGTTTGCGGGAGGGCTGGAGACCCAGTACTTC.

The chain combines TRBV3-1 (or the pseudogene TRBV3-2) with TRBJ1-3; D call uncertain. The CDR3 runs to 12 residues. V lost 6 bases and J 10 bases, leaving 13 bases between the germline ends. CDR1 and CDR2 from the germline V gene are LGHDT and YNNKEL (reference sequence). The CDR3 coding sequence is TGTGCCAGCAGGCCTGTTGTTGGTACCATATATTTT. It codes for CASRPVVGTIYF.

CDR3 region: CASSPGTGGPVDEQYF. Here the CDR3 DNA reads TGTGCCAGCTCACCAGGAACGGGAGGGCCGGTAGACGAGCAGTACTTC. The chain has TRBV18 and TRBJ2-7; 8 bases are a match to TRBD2. With V trimmed by 2 bases and J by 5 bases, 11 bases remained unmatched. In germline, CDR1 is KGHSH, CDR2 LQKENI. The CDR3 loop spans 16 amino acids.